This TCR beta chain appears in the sequencing data of a study of blood T cell repertoires in COVID-19. Assay used: immunoSEQ multiplex PCR; TCRdb lists only in-frame clones, some missing. In the table there are 270,000 or so clones, almost 90% of which are singletons. Germline V lookup: CDR1 ENHRY, CDR2 SYGVKD. V dropped 0 bases and J dropped 7; count of bases not matched to a gene: 6. The CDR3 has 15 residues. This sequence joins TRBV10-3 and TRBJ2-1; 7 nucleotides match TRBD1. The specimen sequenced was peripheral blood. This sequence originates from a woman aged 55-70 years with COVID-19, enrolled during active disease. The DNA of the CDR3 is TGTGCCATCAGTGAGTCGGGCAGGGGGATAAATGAGCAGTTCTTC. As protein: CAISESGRGINEQFF.